These 10 T cell receptor beta chains share one sample of origin, sequenced in a study of blood T cell repertoires in COVID-19. The protocol was immunoSEQ multiplex PCR, while the TCRdb copy is restricted to in-frame clones and leaves out a portion. This table holds 380,000 or so clones, approximately 89% found once. Material: PBMCs or T cells enriched from blood (not recorded which). The receptors derive from a man younger than 40 who had recovered from COVID-19.

The chain recombines TRBV4-1 with TRBJ1-5; TRBD1 matches at 7 bases. The CDR3 spans 15 residues. The V segment lost 0 bases and the J segment 6 bases; nucleotides outside the gene matches: 5. Germline-derived CDR1 and CDR2 are MGHRA and YSYEKL. The DNA of the CDR3 is TGCGCCAGCAGCCAAGAGGCAGGGGGGCGTCAGCCCCAGCATTTT. It specifies CASSQEAGGRQPQHF.

The chain uses TRBV4-2 and TRBJ2-7, with a tentative D call TRBD1 (6 bases). V gave up 3 bases and J gave up 7 bases, with 10 bases separating them. The CDR3 has 12 residues. The germline CDR1 and CDR2 sequences are LGHNA and YNFKEQ. CDR3 coding DNA: TGTGCCAGCAGCCACGCTCAGGGGGAGCAGTACTTC. Translation: CASSHAQGEQYF.

The genes are TRBV11-2 and TRBJ2-7; a possible D gene is TRBD2 (6 bases). The CDR3 length is 13 residues. CDR1 and CDR2 (germline): SGHAT, FQNNGV. V gave up 4 bases and J gave up 1 base, with 8 bases separating them. The CDR3 reads CASSSGSSYEQYF. CDR3 bases: TGTGCCAGCAGCTCCGGGAGTTCCTACGAGCAGTACTTC.

The chain uses TRBV29-1 and TRBJ2-1, with TRBD2 as a possible D gene (5 bases). This CDR3 has 13 amino acids. The germline gives CDR1 SQVTM, CDR2 ANQGSEA. V shed 3 bases and J shed 3 bases, with 9 bases lying between them. CDR3 in amino acids: CSVDLALYNEQFF. In DNA form, the CDR3 reads TGCAGCGTTGACCTAGCCCTCTACAATGAGCAGTTCTTC.

The chain uses TRBV4-2 and TRBJ2-7; 7 bases align to TRBD2. V lost 0 bases to trimming and J lost 7 bases; unmatched junction nucleotides: 9. Germline lookup yields CDR1 LGHNA and CDR2 YNFKEQ. This CDR3 has 15 amino acids. The CDR3 sequence is CASSQDRGRASEQYF. The CDR3 DNA is TGTGCCAGCAGCCAAGATCGTGGGAGGGCCTCTGAGCAGTACTTC.

The J gene is TRBJ2-7, the V gene TRBV4-3, with 8 bases fitting TRBD2. CDR3 length equals 17 residues. Germline V lookup: CDR1 LGHNA, CDR2 YSLEER. Germline trimming cut 1 base from V and 1 base from J; bases unmatched to any gene: 9. The CDR3 reads CASSQVWTSSFSYEQYF. The CDR3 nucleotides read TGCGCCAGCAGCCAAGTCTGGACTAGCAGTTTTTCCTACGAGCAGTACTTC.

The CDR3 nucleotides are TGTGCCAGCAGTGAAATATCTTTCCGGCTAGCGGGGGGGCGCAATGAGCAGTTCTTC. This sequence encodes CASSEISFRLAGGRNEQFF. The chain has TRBV2 and TRBJ2-1, with 12 bases that match TRBD2. CDR3 length: 19 residues. Trimming cost V 2 bases and J 6 bases; bases outside gene matches: 14. The germline V gene encodes CDR1 SNHLY and CDR2 FYNNEI.

V usage is TRBV7-9 and J usage is TRBJ1-4; tentatively, D is TRBD1 (6 bases). CDR1 and CDR2 (germline): SEHNR, FQNEAQ (reference sequence). V lost 8 bases to trimming and J lost 10 bases, with 17 bases between them. This CDR3 contains 13 residues. Here the CDR3 DNA reads TGTGCCAGCGTGGGAGGGGGGTCCGGAAAACTGTTTTTT. Its translation: CASVGGGSGKLFF.

J is TRBJ2-7 and V is TRBV27; D may be TRBD2 (7 bases). CDR1 and CDR2 from the germline V gene are MNHEY and SMNVEV (reference sequence). V was pared by 6 bases and J by 6 bases, with 12 bases between. This CDR3 comprises 12 residues. In DNA form, the CDR3 reads TGTGCCAGCAGAGGGGGGGCGCCCGAGCAGTACTTC. Translation: CASRGGAPEQYF.

V and J are TRBV6-5 and TRBJ1-6, with a tentative D call TRBD1 (5 bases). CDR3 size: 14 residues. The V gene's germline CDR1 is MNHEY and CDR2 SVGAGI. Trimming took 2 bases from V and 7 from J, leaving 9 bases between them. The CDR3 nucleotides read TGTGCCAGCAGTTACCGAAGACAGAATTCACCCCTCCACTTT. It codes for CASSYRRQNSPLHF.